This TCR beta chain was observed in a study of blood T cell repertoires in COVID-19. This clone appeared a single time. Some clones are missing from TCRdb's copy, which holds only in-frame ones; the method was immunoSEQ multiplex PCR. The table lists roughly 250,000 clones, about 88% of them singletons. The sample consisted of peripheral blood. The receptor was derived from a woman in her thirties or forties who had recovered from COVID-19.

CDR3 amino acids: CASSTSAGNGANVLTF. The CDR3 DNA reads as TGTGCCAGCAGCACCTCGGCAGGGAACGGGGCCAACGTCCTGACTTTC. The V and J genes are TRBV7-2 and TRBJ2-6; the D gene is possibly TRBD1 (5 bases). V was cut by 5 bases and J by 4 bases, with 15 bases left in between. Per germline, CDR1 SGHTA and CDR2 FQGNSA. This CDR3 comprises 16 residues.